The sequence of this T cell receptor (beta chain) was determined in a study of post-analysis software for immune sequencing data. Study-level points and caveats: Among a few TRBV segments more frequent in patients than controls were TRBV5-6, TRBV5-1 and TRBV20-1.

Trimming shortened V by 6 bases and J by 4 bases, and 15 bases separated the two germline ends. The CDR3 contains 13 residues. Germline V gene lookup returns CDR1 DFQATT and CDR2 SNEGSKA (reference sequence). This clonotype was counted a few times. The antigen is not known. Researchers reported that TCR beta cDNA libraries carried unique molecular identifiers. TCRdb re-called the PCR reads with MiXCR, one entry per CDR3 protein. The table lists about 540,000 distinct CDR3 sequences, less than 40% of them singletons, with approximately 5.4% in the top ten. The material sequenced was blood. The TCR comes from a girl aged 2-17 years with multiple sclerosis. This rearrangement joins TRBV20-1 to TRBJ2-5; tentative D call: TRBD1 (7 bases). CDR3 nucleotides: TGCAGTGCCGCGGGACAGATGGGAGAGACCCAGTACTTC. This sequence encodes CSAAGQMGETQYF.